This TCR beta chain was captured in a study of CXCR3-negative and CXCR3-positive naive CD8 T cells (dated 2019 in TCRdb). Describing the broader study: In total, some 150 million TRB reads were obtained, corresponding to roughly 1.5 +/- 0.3 million reads per library. Diversity and physicochemical repertoire analyses were performed on some 10 donors pooled from two independent experiments. For the TRBV-TRBJ cluster analysis, the naive subsets came from roughly 5 donors, while the memory cells came from 3 donors.

Sequenced using a NextSeq 550. The Human TCR Profiling Kit (MiLaboratory) was used to make UMI-labeled 5' RACE TRB cDNA libraries. The full amount of extracted RNA was used for cDNA synthesis, and the full amount of resulting cDNA was used for PCR amplification. Libraries were prepared in parallel using an identical number of PCR cycles. Regarding the original processing steps: About 57,000 +/- 9,900 unique UMI-labeled TRB cDNA molecules per library were extracted with MIGEC and MiXCR, with at least two reads per UMI required. On average, each library contained approximately 40,000 +/- 10,000 functional in-frame TRB CDR3 nucleotide clonotypes without stop codons. After downsampling to 5000 UMI-labeled TRB molecules per sample, diversity metrics such as normalized Shannon-Wiener and Chao1 were calculated in VDJtools. Clonotype-size-weighted physicochemical properties of the central five CDR3 residues (interaction energy, strength, volume and Kidera factor 4) were computed in VDJtools. The reads underwent TCRdb reprocessing, giving one record for each CDR3 protein sequence and no DNA. The V and J calls were not made by the authors but by TCRdb's processing. The sample table on file contains more than 80,000 distinct CDR3 sequences. The ten most abundant clones make up about 0.8% of the sample.

Including the terminal cysteine and phenylalanine, the CDR3 comprises 13 residues. The protein alone is recorded here. Reading the germline V gene gives CDR1 SQVTM and CDR2 ANQGSEA. Each CD8+ T cell subset was flow-sorted in triplicate, and around 320,000 cells per subset were placed directly into RLT lysis buffer. Naive CD8+ T cells were defined stringently as CD45RO-CCR7+CD27+CD95- to exclude memory contaminants. Peripheral blood mononuclear cells were isolated from buffy coats using standard density gradient centrifugation. Naive CXCR3-negative and CXCR3-positive CD8+ T cells were flow-sorted on a FACSAria III. An RNeasy Mini Kit was used to extract total RNA from the sorted cells. Overall results and qualifications from the work: Surface CD5, linked to self-reactivity in mice, was comparable between naive subsets; TCR interaction strength was therefore also inferred from TRB CDR3 physicochemical properties. CXCR3 expression partially decreased after cryopreservation, so most assays used freshly isolated PBMCs. Within the same donor, TRBV-TRBJ usage looked similar between naive CXCR3-negative and CXCR3-positive cells, but memory cells had distinct patterns. Both naive subsets had comparably high repertoire diversity, while memory CD8+ T cells had much lower repertoire diversity. Compared with CXCR3-negative naive cells, CXCR3-positive naive cells had TRB CDR3s with higher hydrophobicity (lower Kidera factor 4), lower energy, and higher strength and volume indices.

Turning to this clonotype: There is no known antigen for this receptor.

The clonotype originates from a human donor in good health. Some clones in this sample may be carry-over from other donors' samples. The chain links TRBV29-1 with TRBJ2-7; the TCRdb D gene call, TRBD1, has no DNA to confirm it. The specimen sequenced was naive CXCR3+ CD8+ T cells from blood. Explained via the paper, the cell subset or site label denotes: CD45RO-CCR7+CD27+CD95- naive CD8+ T cells expressing CXCR3 (TNR3+). The CDR3 sequence is CSAVGQPSYEQYF.